A selection of T cell receptor beta chains follows, all from one sample in a study of blood T cell repertoires in COVID-19. The data were produced by immunoSEQ multiplex PCR, yet TCRdb's version contains in-frame clones alone and is incomplete. The table includes about 170,000 clones, roughly 90% detected once. Sequencing used PBMCs or T cells enriched from blood (not recorded which). These receptors were collected from a human donor with acute COVID-19. The donor label of this sample is uncertain. Each CDR3 is given with its conserved first and last residue. The D gene is left open where the match is weak. Only some rows state a clone size, as once, few, many or a class for expanded clones.

j_call	clone_size	v_call	d_call	cdr3_nt	cdr3_aa
TRBJ2-3	.	TRBV19	.	TGTGCCAGTAGTATAGAAGGGGGTATCACAGATACGCAGTATTTT	CASSIEGGITDTQYF
TRBJ1-3	.	TRBV5-1	.	TGCGCCAGCAGCTTGGAGGGGGAAGGGGCTGGAAACACCATATATTTT	CASSLEGEGAGNTIYF
TRBJ2-3	.	TRBV7-3	.	TGTGCCAGCAGCTTTTCCGGGGAAGATACGCAGTATTTT	CASSFSGEDTQYF
TRBJ2-1	.	TRBV6-2/TRBV6-3	.	TGTGCCAGCAGTTACTCCGCCGGGAATGAGCAGTTCTTC	CASSYSAGNEQFF
TRBJ2-5	.	TRBV7-9	TRBD1	TGTGCCAGCAGCTTATCAGGGGGCGAAGAGACCCAGTACTTC	CASSLSGGEETQYF
TRBJ2-1	.	TRBV10-3	.	TGTGCCATCAGTGTGGGGGCCAGACGGAACGATGAGCAGTTCTTC	CAISVGARRNDEQFF
TRBJ2-3	.	TRBV7-2	TRBD2	TGTGCCAGCAGCTTAGGGACTAGCGGGGGGACAGATACGCAGTATTTT	CASSLGTSGGTDTQYF
TRBJ2-2	.	TRBV11-2	TRBD1	TGTGCCAGCAGCTTAGCGGGGACAGTCTCCACCGGGGAGCTGTTTTTT	CASSLAGTVSTGELFF
TRBJ2-1	.	TRBV3-1/TRBV3-2	.	TGTGCCAGCAGCCAACACTATGAGCAGTTCTTC	CASSQHYEQFF
TRBJ1-1	.	TRBV4-1	.	TGCGCCAGCAGCCAGGTCCTAGCGGGGACGAACACTGAAGCTTTCTTT	CASSQVLAGTNTEAFF
TRBJ2-7	.	TRBV4-1	TRBD2	TGCGCCAGCAGCCCCTATACTAGCGGGGGACTCCGGAGCTCCTACGAGCAGTACTTC	CASSPYTSGGLRSSYEQYF
TRBJ1-2	.	TRBV30	.	TGTGCCTGGAGGTCCGGGAGCTCCGCGTATGGCTACACCTTC	CAWRSGSSAYGYTF
TRBJ2-1	.	TRBV7-8	TRBD1	TGTGCCAGCAGCTTACCTCGACAGGGGACCTCCTACAATGAGCAGTTCTTC	CASSLPRQGTSYNEQFF
TRBJ1-1	.	TRBV5-1	.	TGCGCCAGCGGTCAGGGGATGAACACTGAAGCTTTCTTT	CASGQGMNTEAFF
TRBJ1-1	few	TRBV11-2	.	TGTGCCAGCAGCTTCAGGATGGGGGGGGAGAACACTGAAGCTTTCTTT	CASSFRMGGENTEAFF
TRBJ2-7	.	TRBV29-1	.	TGCAGCGTTGAAGATACTTACGAGCAGTACTTC	CSVEDTYEQYF
TRBJ2-6	.	TRBV27	.	TGTGCCAGCAGTTTATCAGGGGCTGCGGGGGCCAACGTCCTGACTTTC	CASSLSGAAGANVLTF